This T cell receptor beta chain was recovered during a study of T-cell memory formation after mild COVID-19. CDR1 and CDR2 (germline): SGDLS, YYNGEE. The V and J ends lost 3 bases and 0 bases respectively, with 10 bases between them. CDR3 size: 16 residues. This clonotype has just a few counts. TCRdb recomputed calls from the 5' RACE reads with MiXCR, one row per CDR3 protein. The data show about 360,000 distinct CDR3 sequences, approximately 15% seen once. Sequencing input: PBMCs or a T cell subset sorted from them (not recorded which). The chain links TRBV9 to TRBJ1-6; D not resolved. This receptor was taken from a man aged 18 to 35 who had mild COVID-19 (a few samples of this study predate the infection). Cell type and time point are not known. In nucleotides, the CDR3 is TGTGCCAGCAGCGAGAACCCTTACTCCTATAATTCACCCCTCCACTTT. It yields the protein CASSENPYSYNSPLHF.